The 21 T cell receptor beta chains listed next were all sequenced from one sample in a study of T-cell memory formation after mild COVID-19. TCRdb processed the 5' RACE reads anew with MiXCR; each CDR3 protein has one entry. The sample yields a few hundred thousand distinct CDR3 sequences, around a sixth seen once. Specimen: PBMCs or a T cell subset sorted from them (not recorded which). These receptor sequences come from a man aged 18 to 29 who had mild COVID-19 (a few samples of this study predate the infection). Cell type and time point are not known.

The rearrangement joins TRBV6-1 to TRBJ1-1; D is possibly TRBD1 (5 bases). CDR1 and CDR2 (germline): MNHNS, SASEGT. V was pared by 6 bases and J by 1 base, with 15 bases between. This CDR3 comprises 15 residues. CDR3: CASSREGVENTEAFF. CDR3 sequence (DNA): TGTGCCAGCAGCCGGGAAGGGGTCGAGAACACTGAAGCTTTCTTT.

This clonotype has a handful of counts. The rearrangement uses TRBV29-1 and TRBJ2-7; possibly TRBD2 for D (6 bases). The V gene lost 4 bases and the J gene lost 2 bases, with 9 bases spanning the gap. The CDR3 has 12 residues. Germline V gives CDR1 SQVTM, CDR2 ANQGSEA. The CDR3 bases are TGCAGCGTTGGCGGGGACCCCTACGAGCAGTACTTC. It translates to CSVGGDPYEQYF.

V is TRBV7-9 and J is TRBJ2-5; TRBD2 matches 10 bases. The V gene end was trimmed by 5 bases and the J gene end by 5 bases; junction bases not matched to a gene: 8. The length of the CDR3 is 15 residues. Germline CDR1 SEHNR, CDR2 FQNEAQ (reference sequence). The CDR3 spells CASSPVAGGRETQYF. CDR3 nucleotides: TGTGCCAGCAGCCCCGTAGCGGGGGGTCGGGAGACCCAGTACTTC.

J is TRBJ1-6 and V is TRBV25-1; 7 bases align to TRBD1. Germline CDR1 and CDR2: MGHDK and SYGVNS. With 8 bases clipped from V and 10 bases from J, the junction kept 8 bases outside the gene matches. The CDR3 has 13 residues. The CDR3 nucleotides are TGTGCCAGCTCAAAGACAGGGTTATCACCCCTCCACTTT. This translates into CASSKTGLSPLHF.

There are a few counts of this clonotype. V usage is TRBV12-3 or TRBV12-4 and J usage is TRBJ1-2, with D unresolved. The V gene lost 7 bases and the J gene lost 0 bases, with 15 bases spanning the gap. The CDR3 extends over 15 amino acids. CDR3 amino acids: CASTIDGISNYGYTF. The CDR3 DNA reads TGTGCCAGCACTATAGACGGGATCTCTAACTATGGCTACACCTTC.

This chain joins TRBV10-3 and TRBJ1-1; D is unclear. Trimming took 6 bases from V and 1 from J, leaving 9 bases between them. The germline CDR1 and CDR2 sequences are ENHRY and SYGVKD. The CDR3 extends over 13 amino acids. The DNA for the CDR3 is TGTGCCATCAGAACCTTAGGGAACACTGAAGCTTTCTTT. The encoded protein is CAIRTLGNTEAFF.

This chain connects TRBV20-1 to TRBJ1-3, with a tentative D call TRBD1 (6 bases). The CDR3 has 18 residues. Trimming stripped 0 bases from V and 4 bases from J, with 22 bases between. CDR1 is DFQATT, CDR2 SNEGSKA, per germline (reference sequence). The CDR3 spells CSARDYPNRAVSGNTIYF. The CDR3 coding sequence is TGCAGTGCTAGAGATTATCCGAACAGGGCTGTTTCAGGAAACACCATATATTTT.

This chain joins TRBV20-1 and TRBJ2-1; the D gene is possibly TRBD2 (6 bases). CDR3 length: 16 amino acids. Germline CDR1 and CDR2: DFQATT and SNEGSKA (reference sequence). Trimming took off 5 bases at V and 0 bases at J, with 17 bases between the two ends. The DNA of the CDR3 is TGCAGTGCTCCCGGTAATGGGGGGAGCTCCTACAATGAGCAGTTCTTC. As protein: CSAPGNGGSSYNEQFF.

The genes are TRBV7-6 and TRBJ2-7; a possible D gene is TRBD2 (7 bases). The CDR3 contains 18 residues. Trimming removed 4 bases from V and 4 bases from J, with 26 bases in between. Germline assignment: CDR1 SGHVS and CDR2 FNYEAQ. CDR3 amino acids: CASSSQSPLGGTYYEQYF. Written as DNA, the CDR3 is TGTGCCAGCAGCTCTCAATCCCCTTTGGGGGGGACATATTACGAGCAGTACTTC.

This clonotype was seen a handful of times. The rearrangement uses TRBV5-1 and TRBJ2-3; the D gene is possibly TRBD1 (7 bases). The germline gives CDR1 SGHRS, CDR2 YFSETQ. Trimming left V 4 bases short and J 8 bases short, with 17 bases between. The CDR3 length is 14 residues. CDR3 nucleotides: TGCGCCAGCAGCCAACCAGGGGGAGGTGGTACGCAGTATTTT. This sequence encodes CASSQPGGGGTQYF.

This clonotype occurred a few times. The chain joins TRBV28 to TRBJ2-5; D is perhaps TRBD1 (6 bases). The germline V and J ends were trimmed by 5 bases and 5 bases, with 9 bases remaining between them. CDR3 length: 12 residues. Germline-derived CDR1 and CDR2 are MDHEN and SYDVKM. This CDR3 is CASSRDKETQYF. The CDR3 region has the DNA TGTGCCAGCAGTCGGGACAAGGAGACCCAGTACTTC.

The rearrangement uses TRBV7-9 and TRBJ1-2; no clear D. This CDR3 is 14 amino acids long. Germline V gene lookup returns CDR1 SEHNR and CDR2 FQNEAQ (reference sequence). V lost 3 bases and J 4 bases, leaving 12 bases between the germline ends. CDR3 sequence: CASSLTLEGYGYTF. DNA of the CDR3: TGTGCCAGCAGCTTGACTCTAGAGGGCTATGGCTACACCTTC.

The J gene is TRBJ2-2, the V gene TRBV25-1, with 11 bases lining up with TRBD1. Germline trimming cut 5 bases from V and 7 bases from J; bases unmatched to any gene: 9. CDR1 MGHDK and CDR2 SYGVNS come from the germline V gene. This CDR3 is built from 16 residues. The CDR3: CASSKTLGQGDGELFF. The CDR3 region has the DNA TGTGCCAGCAGTAAGACGTTGGGACAGGGGGACGGGGAGCTGTTTTTT.

The sample holds many counts of this clonotype. V is TRBV5-1 and J is TRBJ1-1; the D gene is possibly TRBD1 (6 bases). Germline CDR1 SGHRS, CDR2 YFSETQ. The length of the CDR3 is 14 residues. V was trimmed by 5 bases and J by 5 bases, leaving 16 bases between them. CDR3 nucleotide sequence: TGCGCCAGCAGATCCCTACAGGGTAGGACTGAAGCTTTCTTT. This encodes CASRSLQGRTEAFF.

This CDR3 is CASRLGGVDYGYTF. CDR3 nucleotides: TGTGCCAGCCGACTAGGGGGGGTGGACTATGGCTACACCTTC. This chain connects TRBV6-5 to TRBJ1-2; a possible D gene is TRBD1 (6 bases). The V gene's germline CDR1 is MNHEY and CDR2 SVGAGI. V shed 8 bases and J shed 3 bases, with 16 bases lying between them. The CDR3 extends over 14 amino acids.

There are many counts of this clonotype. The chain has TRBV5-1 and TRBJ1-5, with a weak D call TRBD1 (6 bases). The germline V and J ends were trimmed by 5 bases and 1 base, with 10 bases remaining between them. The CDR3 contains 14 residues. From germline, CDR1 is SGHRS and CDR2 YFSETQ. CDR3 bases: TGCGCCAGCAGACAGGGTTTAAGCAATCAGCCCCAGCATTTT. Translated, it gives CASRQGLSNQPQHF.

This clonotype was recorded a few times. V is TRBV5-1 and J is TRBJ2-2, with a possible D match to TRBD1 (5 bases). Germline CDR1 and CDR2: SGHRS and YFSETQ. This CDR3 spans 15 amino acids. V was clipped by 0 bases and J by 4 bases, with 10 bases between them. CDR3 sequence reads: CASSLGQIVTGELFF. In nucleotides, the CDR3 is TGCGCCAGCAGCTTGGGACAGATAGTCACCGGGGAGCTGTTTTTT.

Many counts were recorded for this clonotype. This rearrangement joins TRBV7-9 to TRBJ1-1; 11 nucleotides line up with TRBD1. The CDR3 runs to 16 residues. With 1 base clipped from V and 1 base from J, the junction kept 2 bases outside the gene matches. Germline V lookup: CDR1 SEHNR, CDR2 FQNEAQ (reference sequence). CDR3 loop: CASSLGTGGANTEAFF. DNA for the CDR3: TGTGCCAGCAGCTTAGGGACAGGGGGCGCGAACACTGAAGCTTTCTTT.

The rearrangement links TRBV7-2 to TRBJ2-7, with 10 positions matching TRBD1. Per the germline V gene, CDR1 is SGHTA and CDR2 is FQGNSA. V lost 1 base and J lost 4; bases outside the gene matches: 7. The CDR3 covers 16 residues. The CDR3 protein is CASSLGAPGQGYEQYV. DNA for the CDR3: TGTGCCAGCAGCTTAGGGGCACCGGGACAGGGGTACGAGCAGTACGTC.

The chain joins TRBV7-2 to TRBJ1-5; D is uncertain. The V and J ends lost 8 bases and 0 bases respectively, with 8 bases between them. Per germline, CDR1 SGHTA and CDR2 FQGNSA. CDR3 length equals 13 residues. The CDR3 spells CASQVGSNQPQHF. CDR3 nucleotides: TGTGCCAGCCAGGTCGGTAGCAATCAGCCCCAGCATTTT.

CDR3 DNA: TGTGCCAGCAGTTTGTACAGGGGTTTCGACGAGCAGTACTTC. Encoded protein: CASSLYRGFDEQYF. V and J are TRBV6-5 and TRBJ2-7, with 7 bases lining up with TRBD1. The CDR3 is made up of 14 amino acids. V dropped 4 bases and J dropped 5; count of bases not matched to a gene: 8. The germline CDR1 and CDR2 sequences are MNHEY and SVGAGI.